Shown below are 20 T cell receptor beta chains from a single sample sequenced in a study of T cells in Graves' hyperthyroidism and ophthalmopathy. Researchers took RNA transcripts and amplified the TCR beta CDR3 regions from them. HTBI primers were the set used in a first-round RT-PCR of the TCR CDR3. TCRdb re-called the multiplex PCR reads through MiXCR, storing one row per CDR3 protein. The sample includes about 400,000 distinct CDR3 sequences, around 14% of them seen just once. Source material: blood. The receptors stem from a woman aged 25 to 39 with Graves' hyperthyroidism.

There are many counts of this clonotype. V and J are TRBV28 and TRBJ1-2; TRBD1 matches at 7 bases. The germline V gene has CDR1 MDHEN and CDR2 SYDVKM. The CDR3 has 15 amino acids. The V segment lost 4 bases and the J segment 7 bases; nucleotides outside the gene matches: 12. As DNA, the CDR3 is TGTGCCAGCAGTTCTATGACAGGGTTGGTTATTGGCTACACCTTC. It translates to CASSSMTGLVIGYTF.

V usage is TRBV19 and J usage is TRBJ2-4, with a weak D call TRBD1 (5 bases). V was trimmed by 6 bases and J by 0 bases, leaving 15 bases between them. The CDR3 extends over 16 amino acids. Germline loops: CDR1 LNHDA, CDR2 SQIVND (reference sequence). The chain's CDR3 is CASSKGQSLAKNIQYF. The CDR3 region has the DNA TGTGCCAGTAGCAAGGGGCAGTCCCTAGCCAAAAACATTCAGTACTTC.

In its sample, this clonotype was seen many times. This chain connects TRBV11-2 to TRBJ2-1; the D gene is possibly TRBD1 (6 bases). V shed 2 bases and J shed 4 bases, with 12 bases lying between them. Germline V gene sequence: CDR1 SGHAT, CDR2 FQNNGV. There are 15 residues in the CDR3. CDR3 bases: TGTGCCAGCAGCTTACAGGGGCCAGGGTACAATGAGCAGTTCTTC. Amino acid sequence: CASSLQGPGYNEQFF.

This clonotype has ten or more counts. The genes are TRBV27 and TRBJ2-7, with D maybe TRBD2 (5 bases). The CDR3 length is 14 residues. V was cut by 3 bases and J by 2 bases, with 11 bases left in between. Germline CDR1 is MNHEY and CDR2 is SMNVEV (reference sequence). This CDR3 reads CASSFGEPPYEQYF. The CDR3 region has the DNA TGTGCCAGCAGTTTCGGGGAGCCACCCTACGAGCAGTACTTC.

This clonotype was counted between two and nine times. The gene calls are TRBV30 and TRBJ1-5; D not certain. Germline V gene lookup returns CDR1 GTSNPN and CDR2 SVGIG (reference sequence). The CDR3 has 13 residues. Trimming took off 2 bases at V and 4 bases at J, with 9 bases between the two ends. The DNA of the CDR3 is TGTGCCTGGAGTCCGGGAGTGAATCAGCCCCAGCATTTT. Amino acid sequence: CAWSPGVNQPQHF. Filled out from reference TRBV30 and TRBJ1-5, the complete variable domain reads SQTIHQWPATLVQPVGSPLSLECTVEGTSNPNLYWYRQAAGRGLQLLFYSVGIGQISSEVPQNLSASRPQDRQFILSSKKLLLSDSGFYLCAWSPGVNQPQHFGDGTRLSIL.

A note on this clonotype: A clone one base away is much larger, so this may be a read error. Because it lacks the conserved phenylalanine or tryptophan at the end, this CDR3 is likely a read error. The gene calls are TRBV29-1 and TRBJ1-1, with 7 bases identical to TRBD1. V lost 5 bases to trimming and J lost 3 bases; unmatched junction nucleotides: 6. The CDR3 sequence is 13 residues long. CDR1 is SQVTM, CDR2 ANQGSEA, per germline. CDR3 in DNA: TGCAGCGTTTTGACAGGGTGGTACACTGAAGCTTTCTCT. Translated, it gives CSVLTGWYTEAFS.

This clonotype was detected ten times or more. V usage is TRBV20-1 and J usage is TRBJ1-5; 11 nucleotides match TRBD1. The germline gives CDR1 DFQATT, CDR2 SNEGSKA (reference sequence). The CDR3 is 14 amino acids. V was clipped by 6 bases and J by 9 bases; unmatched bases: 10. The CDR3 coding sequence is TGCAGTGCCAGGACAGGGGGCCCGGCAGGGCCCCAGCATTTT. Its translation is CSARTGGPAGPQHF.

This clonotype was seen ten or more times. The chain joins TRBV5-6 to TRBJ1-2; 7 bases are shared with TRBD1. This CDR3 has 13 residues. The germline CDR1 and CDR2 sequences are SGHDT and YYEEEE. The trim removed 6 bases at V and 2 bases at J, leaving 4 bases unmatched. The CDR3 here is CASTAGQNYGYTF. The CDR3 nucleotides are TGTGCCAGCACCGCGGGACAGAACTATGGCTACACCTTC.

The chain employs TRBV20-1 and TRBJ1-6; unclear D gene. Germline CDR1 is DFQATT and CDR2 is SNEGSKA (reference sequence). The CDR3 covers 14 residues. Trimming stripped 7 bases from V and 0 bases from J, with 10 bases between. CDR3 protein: CSGKGSSYNSPLHF. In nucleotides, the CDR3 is TGCAGTGGGAAAGGGAGCTCCTATAATTCACCCCTCCACTTT.

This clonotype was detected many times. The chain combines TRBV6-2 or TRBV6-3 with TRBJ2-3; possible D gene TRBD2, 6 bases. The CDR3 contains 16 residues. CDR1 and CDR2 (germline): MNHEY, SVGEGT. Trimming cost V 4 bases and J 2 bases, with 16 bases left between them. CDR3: CASSSATRTPTDTQYF. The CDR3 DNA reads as TGTGCCAGCAGTTCCGCGACTAGAACACCCACAGATACGCAGTATTTT.

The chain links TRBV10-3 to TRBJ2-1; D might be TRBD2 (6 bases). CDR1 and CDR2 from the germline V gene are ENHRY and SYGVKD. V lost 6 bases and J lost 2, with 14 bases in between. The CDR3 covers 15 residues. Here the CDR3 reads CAISFLADPYNEQFF. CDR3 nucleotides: TGTGCCATCAGCTTCTTAGCGGACCCCTACAATGAGCAGTTCTTC.

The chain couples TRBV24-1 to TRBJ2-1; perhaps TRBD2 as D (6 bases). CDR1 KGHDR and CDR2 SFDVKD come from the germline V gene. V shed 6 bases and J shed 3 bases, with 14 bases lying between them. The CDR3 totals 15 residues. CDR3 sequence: CATSMAGRGYNEQFF. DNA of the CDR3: TGTGCCACCAGTATGGCGGGGCGGGGCTACAATGAGCAGTTCTTC.

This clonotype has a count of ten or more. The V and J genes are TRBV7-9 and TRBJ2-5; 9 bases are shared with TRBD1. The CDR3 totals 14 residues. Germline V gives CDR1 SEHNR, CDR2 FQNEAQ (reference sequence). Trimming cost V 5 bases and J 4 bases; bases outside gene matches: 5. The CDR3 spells CASSKGQGRETQYF. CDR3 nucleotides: TGTGCCAGCAGCAAGGGACAGGGAAGAGAGACCCAGTACTTC.

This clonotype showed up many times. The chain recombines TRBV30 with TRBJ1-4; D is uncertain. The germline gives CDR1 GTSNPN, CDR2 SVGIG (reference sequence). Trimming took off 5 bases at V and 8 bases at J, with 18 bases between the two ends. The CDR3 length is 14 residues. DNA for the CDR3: TGTGCCTGGGATACAACGGGGTTTGGCGAAAAACTGTTTTTT. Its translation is CAWDTTGFGEKLFF.

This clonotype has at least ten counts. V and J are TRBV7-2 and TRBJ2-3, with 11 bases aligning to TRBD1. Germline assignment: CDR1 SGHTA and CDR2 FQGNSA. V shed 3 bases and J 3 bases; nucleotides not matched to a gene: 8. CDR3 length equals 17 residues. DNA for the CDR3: TGTGCCAGCAGCTTGGACAGGGGGCTTTCACGAACAGATACGCAGTATTTT. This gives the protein CASSLDRGLSRTDTQYF. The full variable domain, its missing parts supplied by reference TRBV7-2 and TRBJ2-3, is GAGVSQSPSNKVTEKGKDVELRCDPISGHTALYWYRQSLGQGLEFLIYFQGNSAPDKSGLPSDRFSAERTGGSVSTLTIQRTQQEDSAVYLCASSLDRGLSRTDTQYFGPGTRLTVL.

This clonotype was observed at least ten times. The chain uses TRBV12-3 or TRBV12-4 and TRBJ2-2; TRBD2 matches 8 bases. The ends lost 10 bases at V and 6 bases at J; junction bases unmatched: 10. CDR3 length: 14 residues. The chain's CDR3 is CANGGGLVSGELFF. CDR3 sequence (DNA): TGTGCCAACGGTGGGGGACTAGTCTCCGGGGAGCTGTTTTTT.

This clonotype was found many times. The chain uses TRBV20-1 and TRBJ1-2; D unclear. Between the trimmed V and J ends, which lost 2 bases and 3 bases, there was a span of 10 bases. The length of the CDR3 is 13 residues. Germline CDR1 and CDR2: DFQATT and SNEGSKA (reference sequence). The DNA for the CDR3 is TGCAGTGCTAGATCCCCTTTATACTATGGCTACACCTTC. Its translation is CSARSPLYYGYTF.

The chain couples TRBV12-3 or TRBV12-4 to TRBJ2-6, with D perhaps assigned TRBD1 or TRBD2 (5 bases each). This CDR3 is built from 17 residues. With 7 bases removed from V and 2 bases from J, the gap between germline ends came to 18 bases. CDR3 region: CASTELLRGPGANVLTF. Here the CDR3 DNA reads TGTGCCAGCACCGAACTTTTACGGGGACCTGGGGCCAACGTCCTGACTTTC.

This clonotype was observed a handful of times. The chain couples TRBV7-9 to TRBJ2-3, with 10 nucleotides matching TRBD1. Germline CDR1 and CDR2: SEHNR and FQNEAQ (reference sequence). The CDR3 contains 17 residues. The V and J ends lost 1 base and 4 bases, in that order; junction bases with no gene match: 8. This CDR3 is CASSLGWDRGRSDTQYF. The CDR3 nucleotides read TGTGCCAGCAGCTTAGGCTGGGACAGGGGCAGGTCAGATACGCAGTATTTT.

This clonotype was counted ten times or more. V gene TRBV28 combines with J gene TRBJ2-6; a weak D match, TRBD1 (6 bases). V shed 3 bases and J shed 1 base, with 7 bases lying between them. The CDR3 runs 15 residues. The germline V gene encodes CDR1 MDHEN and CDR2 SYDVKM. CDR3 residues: CASSLGASGANVLTF. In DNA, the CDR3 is TGTGCCAGCAGTTTGGGGGCGTCTGGGGCCAACGTCCTGACTTTC.